This entry features one TCR beta chain sequence. Its matching antigen is unknown. This sample was taken from a study of monozygotic twins with inflammatory bowel disease. Study results and caveats: Especially where disease activity was present, IBD patients had fewer clonotypes in common with others than healthy twins did.

TCR libraries were prepared from around 3,800 ng total RNA each. Each sample had eight separate cDNA synthesis reactions. TCRdb reprocessed the 5' RACE reads; each CDR3 protein has one entry and no DNA is given. The sample's table shows some 300,000 distinct CDR3 sequences. This clonotype was sampled from a human donor with ulcerative colitis or Crohn's disease, or a healthy co-twin of an affected twin (not recorded which). Sequencing was performed on blood.

The CDR3 loop is CASSLGASGDNEQFF. The chain employs TRBV5-4 and TRBJ2-1; TCRdb designates TRBD2, a call that cannot be tested without DNA. The CDR3 totals 15 residues. CDR1 is SGHNT and CDR2 is YYREEE in the germline V gene (reference sequence).